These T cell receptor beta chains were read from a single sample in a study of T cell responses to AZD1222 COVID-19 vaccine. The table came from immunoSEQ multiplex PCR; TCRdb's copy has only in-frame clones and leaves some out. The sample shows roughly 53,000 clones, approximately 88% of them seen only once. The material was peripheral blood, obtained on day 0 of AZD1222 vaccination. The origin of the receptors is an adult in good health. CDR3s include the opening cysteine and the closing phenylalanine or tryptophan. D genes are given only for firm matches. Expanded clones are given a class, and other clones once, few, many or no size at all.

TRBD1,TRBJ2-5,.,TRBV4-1,CASSQDGTGGGETQYF,TGCGCCAGCAGCCAAGATGGGACAGGGGGTGGTGAGACCCAGTACTTC
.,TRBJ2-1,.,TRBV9,CASSVQGGTYNEQFF,TGTGCCAGCAGCGTACAGGGTGGGACCTACAATGAGCAGTTCTTC
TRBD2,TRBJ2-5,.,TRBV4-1,CASSQDSVRAGVETQYF,TGCGCCAGCAGCCAAGACTCGGTTAGGGCGGGAGTAGAGACCCAGTACTTC
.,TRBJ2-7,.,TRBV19,CASSIDGRGAYEQYF,TGTGCCAGTAGTATAGATGGGAGAGGGGCCTACGAGCAGTACTTC
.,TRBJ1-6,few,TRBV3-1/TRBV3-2,CASSLRDGLDPLHF,TGTGCCAGCAGCCTCAGGGACGGCCTAGACCCCCTCCACTTT
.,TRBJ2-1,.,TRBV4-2,CASSRSGPTYNEQFF,TGTGCCAGCAGCCGCAGCGGGCCAACCTACAATGAGCAGTTCTTC
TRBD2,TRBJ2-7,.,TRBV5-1,CASSLNGRTYEQYF,TGCGCCAGCAGCCTCAACGGGAGGACCTACGAGCAGTACTTC
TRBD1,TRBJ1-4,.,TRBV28,CASSATGGINEKLFF,TGTGCCAGCAGCGCCACAGGGGGCATAAATGAAAAACTGTTTTTT
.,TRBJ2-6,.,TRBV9,CASSGYREPSGANVLTF,TGTGCCAGCAGCGGGTACAGGGAACCCTCTGGGGCCAACGTCCTGACTTTC
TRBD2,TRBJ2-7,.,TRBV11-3,CASSPSWAGVYEQYF,TGTGCCAGCAGCCCCAGTTGGGCGGGGGTCTACGAGCAGTACTTC
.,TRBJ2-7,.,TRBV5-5,CASTRPGNTYEQYF,TGTGCCAGCACCCGTCCGGGCAACACCTACGAGCAGTACTTC
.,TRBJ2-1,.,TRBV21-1,CASSKEPVGGYNEQFF,TGTGCCAGCAGCAAAGAACCGGTCGGGGGTTACAATGAGCAGTTCTTC
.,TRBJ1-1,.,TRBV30,CAWTVGGLGTEAFF,TGTGCCTGGACCGTAGGGGGGCTCGGCACTGAAGCTTTCTTT
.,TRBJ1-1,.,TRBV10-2,CASSEVNTEAFF,TGCGCCAGCAGTGAGGTGAACACTGAAGCTTTCTTT
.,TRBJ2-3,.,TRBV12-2,CASRLHWERTDTQYF,TGTGCAAGTCGCTTACATTGGGAGCGCACAGATACGCAGTATTTT
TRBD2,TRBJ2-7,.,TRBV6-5,CASSYGAAGGPREQYF,TGTGCCAGCAGTTACGGGGCGGCGGGAGGGCCGCGCGAGCAGTACTTC
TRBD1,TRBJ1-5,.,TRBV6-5,CASRPDRGANQPQHF,TGTGCCAGCAGACCGGACAGGGGTGCAAATCAGCCCCAGCATTTT
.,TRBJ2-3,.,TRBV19,CASSTISTDTQYF,TGTGCCAGTAGTACTATTAGCACAGATACGCAGTATTTT
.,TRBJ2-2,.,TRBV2,CASSGGGGVGTGELFF,TGTGCCAGCAGTGGGGGAGGGGGCGTAGGCACCGGGGAGCTGTTTTTT
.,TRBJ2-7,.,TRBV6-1,CASSEAHASYEQYF,TGTGCCAGCAGTGAAGCGCACGCGTCCTACGAGCAGTACTTC
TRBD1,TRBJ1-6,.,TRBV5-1,CASSLGQDNSPLHF,TGCGCCAGCAGCTTAGGACAGGATAATTCACCCCTCCACTTT
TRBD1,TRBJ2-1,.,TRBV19,CASSDSTGTGKEFF,TGTGCCAGTAGTGATTCAACCGGGACAGGGAAGGAGTTCTTC
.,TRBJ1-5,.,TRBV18,CASSPRAASNQPQHF,TGTGCCAGCTCACCACGTGCAGCTAGCAATCAGCCCCAGCATTTT
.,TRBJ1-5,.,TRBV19,CASTSTRDQPQHF,TGTGCCAGTACCTCAACACGAGATCAGCCCCAGCATTTT
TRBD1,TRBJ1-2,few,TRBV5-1,CASSPGTEKYGYTF,TGCGCCAGCAGCCCGGGGACAGAGAAATATGGCTACACCTTC
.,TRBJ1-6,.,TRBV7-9,CASSLGSLRDSPLHF,TGTGCCAGCAGCTTAGGAAGCCTTCGGGATTCACCCCTCCACTTT
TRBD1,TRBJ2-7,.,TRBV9,CASSQWGQGATEQYF,TGTGCCAGCAGCCAGTGGGGACAGGGGGCCACCGAGCAGTACTTC
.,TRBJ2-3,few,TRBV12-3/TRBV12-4,CASSPGLPDTQYF,TGTGCCAGCAGCCCTGGGCTACCTGATACGCAGTATTTT
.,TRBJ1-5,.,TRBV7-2,CASSLGTASNQPQHF,TGTGCCAGCAGCTTAGGCACAGCAAGCAATCAGCCCCAGCATTTT
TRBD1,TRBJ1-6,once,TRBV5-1,CASNTGGASPLHF,TGCGCCAGCAACACAGGGGGCGCTTCACCCCTCCACTTT
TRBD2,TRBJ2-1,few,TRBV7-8,CASSLGTSGIEQFF,TGTGCCAGCAGCTTAGGGACTAGCGGGATTGAGCAGTTCTTC
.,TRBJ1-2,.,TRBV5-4,CASSLGQLRGGYTF,TGTGCCAGCAGCTTGGGACAGTTAAGGGGTGGCTACACCTTC
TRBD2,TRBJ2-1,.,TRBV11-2,CASSSPGTSGRYEQFF,TGTGCCAGCAGCTCCCCCGGGACTAGCGGGAGGTATGAGCAGTTCTTC
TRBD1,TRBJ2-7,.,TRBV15,CATSLRQGAYEQYF,TGTGCCACCAGCTTAAGACAGGGTGCCTACGAGCAGTACTTC
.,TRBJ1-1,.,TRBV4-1,CASSQAGALNTEAFF,TGCGCCAGCAGCCAGGCAGGGGCGCTGAACACTGAAGCTTTCTTT
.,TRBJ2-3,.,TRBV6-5,CASRAGGTDTQYF,TGTGCCAGCAGGGCAGGGGGCACAGATACGCAGTATTTT
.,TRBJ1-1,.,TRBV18,CASSLGLRDNTEAFF,TGTGCCAGCTCCCTTGGGTTAAGGGATAACACTGAAGCTTTCTTT
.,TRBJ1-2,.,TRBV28,CASTRGGVGDYGYTF,TGTGCCAGCACGAGGGGAGGGGTTGGGGACTATGGCTACACCTTC
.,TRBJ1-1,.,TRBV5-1,CASSTRTEAFF,TGCGCCAGCAGCACCCGGACGGAGGCTTTCTTT
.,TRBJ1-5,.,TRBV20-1,CSAAGGQPQHF,TGCAGTGCCGCGGGGGGGCAGCCCCAGCATTTT